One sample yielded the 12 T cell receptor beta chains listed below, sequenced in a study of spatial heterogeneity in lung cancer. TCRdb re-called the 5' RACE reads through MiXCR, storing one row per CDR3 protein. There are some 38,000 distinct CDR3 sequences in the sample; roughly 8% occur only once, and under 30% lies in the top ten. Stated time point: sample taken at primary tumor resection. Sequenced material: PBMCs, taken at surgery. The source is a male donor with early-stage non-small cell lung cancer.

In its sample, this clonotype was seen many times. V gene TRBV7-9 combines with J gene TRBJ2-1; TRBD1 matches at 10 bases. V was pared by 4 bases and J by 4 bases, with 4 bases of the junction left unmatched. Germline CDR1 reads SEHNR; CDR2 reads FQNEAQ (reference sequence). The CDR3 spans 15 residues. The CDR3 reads CASSSGTGAYNEQFF. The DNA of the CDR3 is TGTGCCAGCAGCTCCGGGACAGGGGCGTACAATGAGCAGTTCTTC.

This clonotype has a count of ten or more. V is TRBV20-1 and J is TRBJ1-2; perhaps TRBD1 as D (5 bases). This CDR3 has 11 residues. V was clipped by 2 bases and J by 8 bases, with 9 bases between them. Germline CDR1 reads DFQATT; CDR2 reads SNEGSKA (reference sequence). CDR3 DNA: TGCAGTGCTAGAAAGCGGGACGGCTACACCTTC. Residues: CSARKRDGYTF.

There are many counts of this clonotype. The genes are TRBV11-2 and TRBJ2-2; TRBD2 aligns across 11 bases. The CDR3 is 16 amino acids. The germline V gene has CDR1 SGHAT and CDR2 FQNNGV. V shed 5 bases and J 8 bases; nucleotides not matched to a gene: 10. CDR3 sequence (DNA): TGTGCCAGCAGCACTCGACTAGCGGGGAGGCTAGGGGAGCTGTTTTTT. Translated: CASSTRLAGRLGELFF.

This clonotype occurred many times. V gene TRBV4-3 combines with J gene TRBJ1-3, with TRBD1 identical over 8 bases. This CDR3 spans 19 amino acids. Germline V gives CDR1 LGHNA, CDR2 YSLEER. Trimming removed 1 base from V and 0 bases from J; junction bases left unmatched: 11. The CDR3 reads CASSQGPGGLASSGNTIYF. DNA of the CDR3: TGCGCCAGCAGCCAAGGTCCAGGGGGCTTGGCCTCCTCTGGAAACACCATATATTTT.

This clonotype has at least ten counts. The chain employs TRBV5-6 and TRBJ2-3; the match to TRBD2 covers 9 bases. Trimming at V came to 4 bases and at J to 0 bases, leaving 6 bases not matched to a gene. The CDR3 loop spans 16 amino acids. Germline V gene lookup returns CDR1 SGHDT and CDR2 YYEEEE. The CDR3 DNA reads TGTGCCAGCAGCCAACCGGGACTAGCTAGCACAGATACGCAGTATTTT. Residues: CASSQPGLASTDTQYF.

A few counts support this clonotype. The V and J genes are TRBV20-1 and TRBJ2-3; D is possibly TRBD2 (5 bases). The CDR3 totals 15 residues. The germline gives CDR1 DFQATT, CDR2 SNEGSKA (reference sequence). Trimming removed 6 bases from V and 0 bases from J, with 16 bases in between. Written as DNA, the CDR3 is TGCAGTGCCAGTCGTCTAGCCCCGAGCACAGATACGCAGTATTTT. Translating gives CSASRLAPSTDTQYF.

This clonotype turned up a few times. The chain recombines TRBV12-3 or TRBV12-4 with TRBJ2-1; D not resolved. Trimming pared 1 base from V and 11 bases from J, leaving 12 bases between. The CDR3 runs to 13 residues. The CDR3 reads CASSLEQSIKQFF. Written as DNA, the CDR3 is TGTGCCAGCAGTTTAGAACAGTCAATAAAGCAGTTCTTC.

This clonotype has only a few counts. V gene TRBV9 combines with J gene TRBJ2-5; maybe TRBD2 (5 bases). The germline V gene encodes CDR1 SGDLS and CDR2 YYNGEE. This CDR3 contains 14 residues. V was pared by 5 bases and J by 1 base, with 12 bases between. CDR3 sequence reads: CASSRGQTQETQYF. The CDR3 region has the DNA TGTGCCAGCAGTAGAGGGCAGACCCAAGAGACCCAGTACTTC. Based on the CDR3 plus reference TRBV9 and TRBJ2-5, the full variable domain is DSGVTQTPKHLITATGQRVTLRCSPRSGDLSVYWYQQSLDQGLQFLIQYYNGEERAKGNILERFSAQQFPDLHSELNLSSLELGDSALYFCASSRGQTQETQYFGPGTRLLVL.

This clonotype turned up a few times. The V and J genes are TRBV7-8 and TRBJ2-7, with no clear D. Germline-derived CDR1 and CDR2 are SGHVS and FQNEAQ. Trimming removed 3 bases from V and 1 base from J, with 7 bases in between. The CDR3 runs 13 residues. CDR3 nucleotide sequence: TGTGCCAGCAGCTTTGGTGGTTCCTACGAGCAGTACGTC. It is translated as CASSFGGSYEQYV.

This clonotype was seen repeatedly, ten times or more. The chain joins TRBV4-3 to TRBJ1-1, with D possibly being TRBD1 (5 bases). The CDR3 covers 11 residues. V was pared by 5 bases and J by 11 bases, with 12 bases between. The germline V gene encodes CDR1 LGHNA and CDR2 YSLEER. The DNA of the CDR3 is TGCGCCAGCAGCGGCGGGGGGGTGGCTTTCTTT. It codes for CASSGGGVAFF.

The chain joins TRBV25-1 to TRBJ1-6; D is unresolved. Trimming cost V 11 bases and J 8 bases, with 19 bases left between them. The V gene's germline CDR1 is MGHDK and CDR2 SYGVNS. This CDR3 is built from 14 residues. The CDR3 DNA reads TGTGCCTGGAGTGTATCTCTGGCCCATTCACCCCTCCACTTT. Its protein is CAWSVSLAHSPLHF.

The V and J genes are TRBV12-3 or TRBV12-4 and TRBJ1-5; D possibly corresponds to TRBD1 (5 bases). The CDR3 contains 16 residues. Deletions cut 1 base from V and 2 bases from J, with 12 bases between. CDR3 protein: CASSLGGTGGNQPQHF. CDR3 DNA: TGTGCCAGCAGTTTAGGGGGCACCGGGGGCAATCAGCCCCAGCATTTT.